Following are 21 T cell receptor beta chains from one sample sequenced in a study of response to subunit inactivated influenza vaccine. TCRdb ran MiXCR on the RT-PCR reads and lists one entry per CDR3 protein. The table includes about 650,000 distinct CDR3 sequences, 15% to 17% detected once. The sequences come from PBMCs from blood, collected 11 to 12 days after vaccination. The receptors were gathered from a man over 45 who received an inactivated influenza vaccine.

Notes on this clonotype: This may stem from a read error, because a much larger clone lies one nucleotide away. This chain connects TRBV20-1 to TRBJ2-7, with a possible D match to TRBD2 (6 bases). The germline V gene encodes CDR1 DFQATT and CDR2 SNEGSKA (reference sequence). This CDR3 has 14 residues. Trimming left V 6 bases short and J 3 bases short, with 18 bases between. The DNA for the CDR3 is TGCAGTGCGCCTCTCACGGGAGTGTACTACGAGCAGTACTTC. The encoded protein is CSAPLTGVYYEQYF.

This clonotype came up a few times. The J gene is TRBJ2-1, the V gene TRBV29-1; D possibly corresponds to TRBD2 (6 bases). The CDR3 extends over 16 amino acids. V gave up 3 bases and J gave up 1 base, with 16 bases separating them. Germline assignment: CDR1 SQVTM and CDR2 ANQGSEA. This CDR3 reads CSVDSPPGASYNEQFF. The CDR3 coding sequence is TGCAGCGTTGATTCCCCCCCGGGAGCATCCTACAATGAGCAGTTCTTC.

The chain is built from TRBV12-3 or TRBV12-4 and TRBJ2-7; 12 bases agree with TRBD2. With V trimmed by 6 bases and J by 6 bases, 9 bases remained unmatched. The CDR3 sequence is 15 residues long. DNA of the CDR3: TGTGCCAGCAGCCTGCTAGCGGGGGGGCTCGGCGAGCAGTACTTC. Its translation: CASSLLAGGLGEQYF.

In its sample, this clonotype was seen a few times. The chain carries TRBV20-1 and TRBJ2-1; 8 bases map to TRBD2. Germline V gene lookup returns CDR1 DFQATT and CDR2 SNEGSKA (reference sequence). The CDR3 runs 14 residues. V dropped 5 bases and J dropped 6; count of bases not matched to a gene: 9. The CDR3 DNA is TGCAGTGCTGAAATAGCGGGAAGCGGCAATGAGCAGTTCTTC. It is translated as CSAEIAGSGNEQFF.

V gene TRBV7-2 combines with J gene TRBJ2-1; 7 positions agree with TRBD2. Germline V gene data show CDR1 as SGHTA and CDR2 as FQGNSA. This CDR3 has 15 amino acids. With V trimmed by 2 bases and J by 5 bases, 6 bases remained unmatched. CDR3 nucleotide sequence: TGTGCCAGCAGCTTATGGGCTAGCGGAAACAATGAGCAGTTCTTC. Translated: CASSLWASGNNEQFF.

This clonotype has a handful of counts. The CDR3 sequence is CASTQGTSGSNEQFF. The CDR3 region has the DNA TGTGCCAGCACCCAAGGTACTAGCGGGAGTAATGAGCAGTTCTTC. The V call is TRBV7-9, the J call TRBJ2-1; 11 nucleotides agree with TRBD2. Germline CDR1 SEHNR, CDR2 FQNEAQ (reference sequence). Trimming removed 7 bases from V and 7 bases from J; junction bases left unmatched: 9. The CDR3 has 15 residues. Using reference TRBV7-9 and TRBJ2-1 for the parts outside the CDR3, the full variable domain is DTGVSQNPRHKITKRGQNVTFRCDPISEHNRLYWYRQTLGQGPEFLTYFQNEAQLEKSRLLSDRFSAERPKGSFSTLEIQRTEQGDSAMYLCASTQGTSGSNEQFFGPGTRLTVL.

As DNA, the CDR3 is TGTGCCAGCATGCGGGGCACAGATACGCAGTATTTT. Its translation is CASMRGTDTQYF. V and J are TRBV12-3 or TRBV12-4 and TRBJ2-3, with D possibly TRBD2 on 5 matching bases. V lost 7 bases and J 1 base, leaving 6 bases between the germline ends. This CDR3 contains 12 residues.

The chain has TRBV28 and TRBJ1-6; TRBD1 aligns across 10 bases. The CDR3 spans 16 residues. Germline lookup yields CDR1 MDHEN and CDR2 SYDVKM. V gave up 2 bases and J gave up 9 bases; unmatched junction bases: 7. For the CDR3, the DNA is TGTGCCAGCAGTTTACTTCCCGGACAGGGGGGTTCACCCCTCCACTTT. It codes for CASSLLPGQGGSPLHF.

This clonotype was recorded a few times. The rearrangement uses TRBV7-9 and TRBJ1-1; D gene uncertain. CDR1 SEHNR and CDR2 FQNEAQ come from the germline V gene (reference sequence). This CDR3 has 15 residues. V lost 2 bases and J 4 bases, leaving 14 bases between the germline ends. CDR3 bases: TGTGCCAGCAGCTTACGGCGTTTACGGGGCACTGAAGCTTTCTTT. Its translation: CASSLRRLRGTEAFF.

This clonotype occurred a few times. This chain joins TRBV28 and TRBJ1-5, with D tentatively TRBD1 (6 bases). The CDR3 is 15 residues long. Trimming pared 5 bases from V and 5 bases from J, leaving 16 bases between. Germline CDR1 and CDR2: MDHEN and SYDVKM. CDR3: CASSDLTGQDQPQHF. CDR3 nucleotides: TGTGCCAGCAGTGACCTCACAGGGCAGGATCAGCCCCAGCATTTT.

This clonotype was seen a few times. The chain couples TRBV29-1 to TRBJ2-5; 7 positions match TRBD1. Germline CDR1 SQVTM, CDR2 ANQGSEA. CDR3 length equals 12 residues. V was pared by 6 bases and J by 4 bases, with 5 bases of the junction left unmatched. The CDR3 sequence: CSVQSGGETQYF. The CDR3 DNA reads TGCAGCGTCCAATCAGGGGGAGAGACCCAGTACTTC.

This clonotype appeared a single time. J is TRBJ2-6 and V is TRBV6-1; perhaps D is TRBD1 or TRBD2 (5 bases each). Between the trimmed V and J ends, which lost 0 bases and 2 bases, there was a span of 5 bases. The CDR3 runs 15 residues. In germline, CDR1 is MNHNS, CDR2 SASEGT. CDR3 coding DNA: TGTGCCAGCAGTGAAGCGGGGGCTGGGGCCAACGTCCTGACTTTC. Protein: CASSEAGAGANVLTF.

This clonotype showed up just a few times. The chain is built from TRBV12-3 or TRBV12-4 and TRBJ2-1, with TRBD1 identical over 9 bases. V lost 6 bases, J lost 2 bases, and 5 bases stayed unmatched. There are 15 residues in the CDR3. Here the CDR3 reads CASSQDRGPYNEQFF. The CDR3 bases are TGTGCCAGCAGCCAGGACAGGGGCCCCTACAATGAGCAGTTCTTC.

V usage is TRBV20-1 and J usage is TRBJ2-5, with TRBD2 identical over 7 bases. Germline loops: CDR1 DFQATT, CDR2 SNEGSKA (reference sequence). V shed 3 bases and J 6 bases; nucleotides not matched to a gene: 7. CDR3 size: 13 residues. The CDR3 loop reads CSASVSGRKTQYF. DNA for the CDR3: TGCAGTGCTAGTGTTAGCGGGCGCAAGACCCAGTACTTC.

The V call is TRBV29-1, the J call TRBJ2-1; D is ambiguous. Germline assignment: CDR1 SQVTM and CDR2 ANQGSEA. CDR3 length equals 14 residues. With 5 bases removed from V and 0 bases from J, the gap between germline ends came to 11 bases. CDR3 residues: CSVCLLSSYNEQFF. The CDR3 coding sequence is TGCAGCGTTTGTCTCTTGAGCTCCTACAATGAGCAGTTCTTC.

This clonotype was seen only a few times. V usage is TRBV5-1 and J usage is TRBJ2-5; 9 bases are shared with TRBD1. From germline, CDR1 is SGHRS and CDR2 YFSETQ. Trimming at V came to 1 base and at J to 5 bases, leaving 9 bases not matched to a gene. CDR3 length: 16 amino acids. The CDR3: CASSLLWDRVTETQYF. The CDR3, as DNA: TGCGCCAGCAGCTTGCTGTGGGACAGGGTTACGGAGACCCAGTACTTC.

The chain carries TRBV20-1 and TRBJ1-1, with D perhaps matching TRBD1 (6 bases). The CDR3 has 15 amino acids. V was clipped by 1 base and J by 1 base, with 13 bases between them. The germline gives CDR1 DFQATT, CDR2 SNEGSKA (reference sequence). Written as DNA, the CDR3 is TGCAGTGCTAGAGTGTCGGGGGCACGGAACACTGAAGCTTTCTTT. Its protein product is CSARVSGARNTEAFF.

This clonotype was counted between two and nine times. V is TRBV7-3 and J is TRBJ2-1, with TRBD1 matching 10 bases. Germline V lookup: CDR1 SGHTA, CDR2 FQGTGA. The CDR3 loop spans 14 amino acids. J gave up 7 bases and V 6 bases, and 6 bases lay outside the gene matches. The DNA of the CDR3 is TGTGCCAGCAGTAAGGGACAGGGGATGAATGAGCAGTTCTTC. Amino acid sequence: CASSKGQGMNEQFF.

This clonotype was counted at least ten times. The chain joins TRBV12-3 or TRBV12-4 to TRBJ2-1, with TRBD2 matching over 10 bases. This CDR3 comprises 14 residues. Trimming took 6 bases from V and 7 from J; bases not matched to a gene: 6. In nucleotides, the CDR3 is TGTGCCAGCAGACCTAGCGGGAGTTTAAATGAGCAGTTCTTC. It specifies CASRPSGSLNEQFF.

The chain recombines TRBV19 with TRBJ2-3; D gene uncertain. Germline CDR1 is LNHDA and CDR2 is SQIVND (reference sequence). There are 15 residues in the CDR3. V was shortened by 6 bases and J by 1 base, with 14 bases between the two germline ends. The CDR3 spells CASSEIGSRTDTQYF. CDR3 nucleotides: TGTGCCAGTAGCGAGATAGGGTCCCGCACAGATACGCAGTATTTT.

The chain is built from TRBV7-9 and TRBJ2-1; D is undetermined. CDR3 length: 13 residues. CDR1 is SEHNR and CDR2 is FQNEAQ in the germline V gene (reference sequence). V lost 5 bases and J lost 6, with 11 bases in between. This CDR3 is CASSADSVNEQFF. The DNA for the CDR3 is TGTGCCAGCAGCGCCGATTCGGTCAATGAGCAGTTCTTC.